This T cell receptor (beta chain) was found in a study of shared clonotypes between healthy human individuals. Overall study context: Used for every donor were three CD4 naive, three CD4 memory, two CD8 naive and one CD8 memory plate. Broader study findings: Among the subsets, naive ones generally showed larger estimated richness than memory ones. In a few donors, about 5% of naive CD4 clonotypes appeared in common.

Germline V lookup: CDR1 SQVTM, CDR2 ANQGSEA. Germline trimming cut 6 bases from V and 5 bases from J; bases unmatched to any gene: 15. The CDR3 totals 16 residues. Assay used: immunoSEQ multiplex PCR; TCRdb lists only in-frame clones, some missing. This table has 2.5 million or so clones, more than 90% appearing once. As concerns this clone: Its antigen is still unknown.

The TCR was taken from a man in his late teens or twenties in good health. The sample consisted of naive CD4+ T cells sorted from blood. Subset defined: CD45RA+ positively selected. This chain joins TRBV29-1 and TRBJ1-1, with 10 positions matching TRBD1. As DNA, the CDR3 is TGCAGCGTAGGAGACAGGGGGCTCTTTGTGGATACTGAAGCTTTCTTT. This translates into CSVGDRGLFVDTEAFF.